This T cell receptor beta chain came from a study of beta chain features in type 1 diabetes. Study-wide results and limits: Any HLA-type effect on TCRB rearrangement remained unresolved here. Comparison showed that naive, central memory and Treg TCRB repertoires appeared more similar among patients than among healthy donors.

As every portion of the isolated RNA was reverse transcribed, the sequencing read expressed TCRB transcripts. Assay: immunoSEQ multiplex PCR; the TCRdb copy retains only in-frame clones and omits some. The data contain approximately 90,000 clones, around a third of them seen just once; the ten biggest clones take up 0.45% to 0.55%. Germline CDR1 and CDR2: LGHNA and YNFKEQ. The CDR3 totals 15 residues. Trimming removed 0 bases from V and 0 bases from J, with 8 bases in between. Details on this clone: The antigen remains unidentified.

The sequencing input was stem cell memory CD4+ T cells from blood. This clonotype was obtained from a woman aged 18-29 years in good health. The chain couples TRBV4-2 to TRBJ1-1; a weak D match, TRBD1 (6 bases). The CDR3 coding sequence is TGTGCCAGCAGCCAAGATCAGGGGATGAACACTGAAGCTTTCTTT. It codes for CASSQDQGMNTEAFF.